Listed below are T cell receptor beta chains from one sample, sequenced in a study of T cell responses to AZD1222 COVID-19 vaccine. Some clones are missing from TCRdb's copy, which holds only in-frame ones; the method was immunoSEQ multiplex PCR. The repertoire holds around 150,000 clones, with approximately 90% as singletons. The material was peripheral blood, obtained 28 days after the second AZD1222 dose. These receptors were taken from an adult who received the AZD1222 COVID-19 vaccine. The CDR3 runs from the conserved cysteine through the conserved F or W. Each record gives: V gene, clone size, D gene, J gene, CDR3 protein, CDR3 DNA. D genes are given only for firm matches. Clone size is stated in some rows and not others, as once, few, many or a class when expanded.

TRBV29-1	.	TRBD1	TRBJ2-7	CSVTHRGTYEQYF	TGCAGCGTTACTCACAGGGGGACCTACGAGCAGTACTTC
TRBV10-3	.	.	TRBJ1-6	CAISQGPQADSPLHF	TGTGCCATCAGCCAGGGGCCCCAGGCCGATTCACCCCTCCACTTT
TRBV5-6	.	.	TRBJ2-1	CASSPTYYYEQFF	TGTGCCAGCAGCCCTACCTATTACTATGAGCAGTTCTTC
TRBV29-1	.	TRBD1	TRBJ1-2	CSVNNRGNYGYTF	TGCAGCGTGAATAACAGGGGGAACTATGGCTACACCTTC
TRBV5-1	.	TRBD2	TRBJ2-7	CASSVIGLASYEQYF	TGCGCCAGCAGCGTGATAGGACTAGCGTCCTACGAGCAGTACTTC
TRBV7-8	.	.	TRBJ1-5	CASSLVTTGSQPQHF	TGTGCCAGCAGCTTAGTGACCACTGGGAGTCAGCCCCAGCATTTT
TRBV24-1	.	TRBD2	TRBJ2-3	CATSPSGEGGTDTQYF	TGTGCCACCAGTCCTAGCGGGGAGGGGGGCACAGATACGCAGTATTTT
TRBV19	.	.	TRBJ1-2	CASSRARGYGYTF	TGTGCCAGTAGTCGGGCCCGAGGGTATGGCTACACCTTC
TRBV3-1/TRBV3-2	.	.	TRBJ1-4	CASSSQGLGNEKLFF	TGTGCCAGCAGCTCCCAGGGTCTGGGTAATGAAAAACTGTTTTTT
TRBV15	.	TRBD2	TRBJ2-3	CATSRVIAGPTDTQYF	TGTGCCACCAGCAGAGTTATAGCGGGGCCCACAGATACGCAGTATTTT
TRBV11-3	once	.	TRBJ2-3	CASSLGYSASSTDTQYF	TGTGCCAGCAGCTTAGGGTACAGTGCCTCTAGCACAGATACGCAGTATTTT
TRBV28	.	.	TRBJ2-7	CASRGGAESSYEQYF	TGTGCCAGCAGGGGGGGGGCTGAAAGCTCCTACGAGCAGTACTTC
TRBV28	.	.	TRBJ2-1	CASSVSGNYNEQFF	TGTGCCAGCAGTGTTAGCGGAAACTACAATGAGCAGTTCTTC
TRBV7-9	once	.	TRBJ1-5	CASSPGFDQPQHF	TGTGCCAGCAGCCCAGGGTTCGATCAGCCCCAGCATTTT
TRBV6-2/TRBV6-3	.	.	TRBJ2-5	CASSTRGKGQYF	TGTGCCAGCAGTACCCGCGGGAAAGGCCAGTACTTC
TRBV5-1	.	TRBD2	TRBJ2-1	CASSPSGTSGYNEQFF	TGCGCCAGCAGCCCGTCTGGGACTAGCGGTTACAATGAGCAGTTCTTC
TRBV19	.	.	TRBJ2-2	CASKVTRGELFF	TGTGCCAGTAAGGTTACTCGCGGGGAGCTGTTTTTT
TRBV6-1	once	.	TRBJ2-2	CASREGAGELFF	TGTGCCAGCAGAGAAGGTGCCGGGGAGCTGTTTTTT
TRBV5-1	once	.	TRBJ2-3	CASSLEGGGRDTQYF	TGCGCCAGCAGCCTCGAGGGGGGAGGGAGAGATACGCAGTATTTT
TRBV28	.	TRBD2	TRBJ2-7	CASSTGTSGRSPSYEQYF	TGTGCCAGCAGCACCGGGACTAGCGGGAGGAGCCCCTCCTACGAGCAGTACTTC
TRBV5-4	.	.	TRBJ2-3	CASSLKRSTDTQYF	TGTGCCAGCAGCTTGAAACGATCCACAGATACGCAGTATTTT
TRBV29-1	.	.	TRBJ2-5	CSAQINKGQETQYF	TGCAGCGCCCAAATCAACAAGGGACAAGAGACCCAGTACTTC
TRBV19	once	.	TRBJ1-2	CASSVDGIYGYTF	TGTGCCAGTAGTGTGGACGGAATCTATGGCTACACCTTC
TRBV6-2/TRBV6-3	.	.	TRBJ1-2	CASSYRKGGYTF	TGTGCCAGCAGTTACCGCAAAGGTGGCTACACCTTC
TRBV7-6	.	.	TRBJ2-2	CASSLAPGNTGELFF	TGTGCCAGCAGCTTAGCTCCGGGTAACACCGGGGAGCTGTTTTTT
TRBV28	.	.	TRBJ2-1	CASSLSQGGVDNEQFF	TGTGCCAGCAGTTTATCACAGGGTGGGGTGGACAATGAGCAGTTCTTC
TRBV5-5	.	.	TRBJ2-7	CASSFHQFKEYEQYF	TGTGCCAGCAGCTTCCATCAGTTTAAAGAATACGAGCAGTACTTC
TRBV20-1	.	.	TRBJ1-1	CSARGSTEAFF	TGCAGTGCTAGAGGCAGCACTGAAGCTTTCTTT
TRBV15	.	TRBD2	TRBJ2-5	CATNSGRDGETQYF	TGTGCCACTAATAGCGGGAGAGATGGAGAGACCCAGTACTTC